These 18 T cell receptor beta chains share one sample of origin, sequenced in a study of beta chain features in type 1 diabetes. Expressed TCRB transcripts were sequenced after all isolated RNA was converted to cDNA. Assay: immunoSEQ multiplex PCR; the TCRdb copy retains only in-frame clones and omits some. Of hundreds of thousands of clones listed, 12% to 15% were seen once; the top ten hold roughly 6.7%. The sample consisted of central memory CD4+ T cells from blood. All receptors derive from a man aged 30-40 years in good health.

The rearrangement links TRBV18 to TRBJ1-2; D is unclear. Germline loops: CDR1 KGHSH, CDR2 LQKENI. The V and J ends lost 2 bases and 8 bases respectively, with 18 bases between them. The CDR3 runs 15 residues. The CDR3 loop is CASSPVNRGGEGYTF. The CDR3 DNA reads as TGTGCCAGCTCACCAGTCAACCGGGGTGGGGAAGGCTACACCTTC.

The chain has TRBV27 and TRBJ2-1; D is uncertain. V was clipped by 6 bases and J by 4 bases, with 16 bases between them. The CDR3 runs to 15 residues. Germline CDR1 is MNHEY and CDR2 is SMNVEV (reference sequence). DNA for the CDR3: TGTGCCAGCAGCTCCCTTTCTCTGCAGTACAATGAGCAGTTCTTC. This sequence encodes CASSSLSLQYNEQFF.

This clone was detected a few times. The CDR3 is CASSQVRLGLAYEQYV. CDR3 in DNA: TGTGCCAGCAGCCAAGTGAGGCTTGGACTAGCTTACGAGCAGTACGTC. The V gene is TRBV4-2, the J gene TRBJ2-7, with 8 bases aligning to TRBD2. From germline, CDR1 is LGHNA and CDR2 YNFKEQ. The V segment lost 1 base and the J segment 4 bases; nucleotides outside the gene matches: 9. This CDR3 region has 16 residues.

This clone showed up just a few times. The V call is TRBV4-3, the J call TRBJ2-3; perhaps TRBD1 as D (6 bases). This CDR3 is built from 17 residues. Germline V CDR1 and CDR2: LGHNA, YSLEER. V lost 1 base to trimming and J lost 2 bases, with 16 bases between them. DNA of the CDR3: TGCGCCAGCAGCCAAGTCGGTAGGGGGAGCTTCACAGATACGCAGTATTTT. Protein sequence: CASSQVGRGSFTDTQYF.

V gene TRBV5-6 combines with J gene TRBJ2-7; 10 bases agree with TRBD2. Trimming cost V 4 bases and J 3 bases; bases outside gene matches: 7. CDR3 length: 15 residues. Germline V gene data show CDR1 as SGHDT and CDR2 as YYEEEE. The CDR3: CASSPFLAGDYEQYV. The CDR3 DNA follows: TGTGCCAGCAGCCCCTTTCTAGCGGGAGACTACGAGCAGTACGTC.

The CDR3 region has the DNA TGTGCCAGCAGCGTCGACAGTTGGGGCTACACCTTC. Encoded protein: CASSVDSWGYTF. The genes are TRBV5-6 and TRBJ1-2; possibly TRBD1 for D (5 bases). The V gene's germline CDR1 is SGHDT and CDR2 YYEEEE. The V end was cut by 4 bases, the J end by 8 bases, with 12 bases between. CDR3 size: 12 residues.

This clone was observed a few times. The chain recombines TRBV7-6 with TRBJ2-2; D not certain. The germline CDR1 and CDR2 sequences are SGHVS and FNYEAQ. The CDR3 extends over 12 amino acids. Trimming shortened V by 2 bases and J by 3 bases, and 1 base separated the two germline ends. The CDR3 DNA sequence: TGTGCCAGCAGCTTACACACCGGGGAGCTGTTTTTT. The encoded protein is CASSLHTGELFF. The whole variable domain, filled in from reference TRBV7-6 and TRBJ2-2, reads GAGVSQSPRYKVTKRGQDVALRCDPISGHVSLYWYRQALGQGPEFLTYFNYEAQQDKSGLPNDRFSAERPEGSISTLTIQRTEQRDSAMYRCASSLHTGELFFGEGSRLTVL.

The chain links TRBV20-1 to TRBJ1-4; D remains unclear. Deletions cut 1 base from V and 8 bases from J, with 5 bases between. CDR3 size: 11 residues. CDR1 DFQATT and CDR2 SNEGSKA come from the germline V gene (reference sequence). DNA of the CDR3: TGCAGTGCTAGAGGTCACGAAAAACTGTTTTTT. Amino acids: CSARGHEKLFF.

The chain has TRBV5-1 and TRBJ2-7, with TRBD1 identical over 10 bases. Per the germline V gene, CDR1 is SGHRS and CDR2 is YFSETQ. J lost 3 bases, V lost 2 bases, and 2 bases had no gene match. The CDR3 loop spans 14 amino acids. Written as DNA, the CDR3 is TGCGCCAGCAGCTTAGACAGGGGGCACTACGAGCAGTACTTC. Its translation: CASSLDRGHYEQYF.

The rearrangement uses TRBV11-3 and TRBJ2-4; no clear D. The CDR3 covers 14 residues. V lost 5 bases and J lost 8, with 16 bases in between. The germline gives CDR1 SGHNT, CDR2 YENEEA. For the CDR3, the DNA is TGTGCCAGCAGCCCTCTCCTTTTGACGGACATTCAGTACTTC. This translates into CASSPLLLTDIQYF.

This clone has only a few counts. The chain carries TRBV5-4 and TRBJ2-5; no clear D. V gave up 4 bases and J gave up 4 bases, with 11 bases separating them. Germline lookup yields CDR1 SGHNT and CDR2 YYREEE (reference sequence). This CDR3 comprises 13 residues. The CDR3, as DNA: TGTGCCAGCAGCCCCCGGTTGTCAGAGACCCAGTACTTC. It codes for CASSPRLSETQYF.

A few counts support this clone. The chain couples TRBV10-3 to TRBJ2-7; D may be TRBD1 (6 bases). Looked up from germline, CDR1 is ENHRY and CDR2 is SYGVKD. The CDR3 extends over 15 amino acids. V lost 11 bases to trimming and J lost 5 bases, with 25 bases between them. The CDR3 DNA reads TGTGCCGCAGGGAGCGGCCGAAAAGAGGGGGACGAGCAGTACTTC. It specifies CAAGSGRKEGDEQYF.

This clone was counted a few times. The chain joins TRBV10-3 to TRBJ2-3; D might be TRBD1 (6 bases). CDR3 length: 13 amino acids. Between the trimmed V and J ends, which lost 5 bases and 6 bases, there was a span of 12 bases. The germline CDR1 and CDR2 sequences are ENHRY and SYGVKD. In DNA, the CDR3 is TGTGCCATCAGTCCCAGGGGCGAGGATACGCAGTATTTT. The encoded protein is CAISPRGEDTQYF.

This clone has more than one count but fewer than ten. J is TRBJ2-7 and V is TRBV6-5, with TRBD1 identical over 7 bases. The CDR3 contains 14 residues. Germline loops: CDR1 MNHEY, CDR2 SVGAGI. Trimming cost V 5 bases and J 3 bases; bases outside gene matches: 7. For the CDR3, the DNA is TGTGCCAGCAGTCCACCGGGACAGATCTACGAGCAGTACTTC. It is translated as CASSPPGQIYEQYF.

This chain uses TRBV10-3 with TRBJ2-1, with TRBD2 as a possible D gene (6 bases). Trimming left V 11 bases short and J 7 bases short, with 18 bases between. This CDR3 contains 13 residues. CDR1 and CDR2 (germline): ENHRY, SYGVKD. CDR3 nucleotides: TGTGCCGCTGGGGGGAGAAGGTCGAATGAGCAGTTCTTC. It codes for CAAGGRRSNEQFF.

The genes are TRBV2 and TRBJ2-2; TRBD2 matches 10 bases. J lost 2 bases, V lost 8 bases, and 5 bases had no gene match. Germline V gives CDR1 SNHLY, CDR2 FYNNEI. The CDR3 extends over 15 amino acids. For the CDR3, the DNA is TGTGCCAGCGGGCTAGCGGGAGTTAACACCGGGGAGCTGTTTTTT. Protein product: CASGLAGVNTGELFF.

J is TRBJ1-2 and V is TRBV6-5, with 10 bases fitting TRBD1. This CDR3 comprises 14 residues. The germline V gene encodes CDR1 MNHEY and CDR2 SVGAGI. With V trimmed by 5 bases and J by 8 bases, 8 bases remained unmatched. The CDR3 protein is CASSAGTGVSGYTF. In nucleotides, the CDR3 is TGTGCCAGCAGTGCCGGGACAGGGGTATCCGGCTACACCTTC.

This chain joins TRBV7-2 and TRBJ2-1; D is possibly TRBD1 or TRBD2 (6 bases each). The CDR3 totals 16 residues. Germline V gives CDR1 SGHTA, CDR2 FQGNSA. The ends were cut back, 1 base at V and 4 bases at J, with 14 bases in the middle. CDR3 sequence: CASSLEVGGLYNEQFF. The CDR3 nucleotides read TGTGCCAGCAGCTTAGAAGTGGGGGGCCTGTACAATGAGCAGTTCTTC. Based on the CDR3 plus reference TRBV7-2 and TRBJ2-1, the full variable domain is GAGVSQSPSNKVTEKGKDVELRCDPISGHTALYWYRQSLGQGLEFLIYFQGNSAPDKSGLPSDRFSAERTGGSVSTLTIQRTQQEDSAVYLCASSLEVGGLYNEQFFGPGTRLTVL.